This T cell receptor beta chain emerged from a study of blood T cell repertoires in COVID-19 (dated by TCRdb to about 2020). Study-wide context: Samples covering the acute and convalescent phases of COVID-19 were provided by collaborators in the United States, Italy and Spain. Deeply sampled blood TCRbeta repertoires from subjects exposed to, actively infected with, or recovered from COVID-19 were included in the dataset. The repertoires were released in a freely available public database intended as a resource for research on the immune response to SARS-CoV-2. The prospective study material was composed of cDNA or gDNA derived from T cells, B-cell-depleted T cells, or PBMCs. The sample metadata nearly always contained a de-identified subject ID, COVID-19 status, age in years and sex. Where available, HLA class I and class II types were obtained from metadata supplied by the sample provider rather than from assay-based typing. The samples were drawn from two sources: the first 160 participants of the ongoing ImmuneRACE study, and over 950 subjects contributed by 6 global collaborators.

The immunoSEQ Assay, a bias-controlled multiplex PCR, was used to amplify TCRbeta CDR3 regions from genomic DNA. The authors' analysis ran thus. Within the assay, amplification of reference gene primers was used to estimate how many nucleated cells each sample contained. To quantify the absolute abundance of each unique TCRbeta CDR3 rearrangement, sequence reads were collapsed and filtered. Productive Simpson clonality was computed per sample as the square root of Simpson's diversity index over productive rearrangements. TCRdb took this table from immuneACCESS and kept in-frame rearrangements with V and J called. Such tables lack part of the clones; where checked against another copy, unresolved V genes explain under half of the gap, and the rest is unexplained. Clone size and V and J calls were adopted from that table, with D and trimming inferred from the DNA. In all, the sample holds 200,000 to 250,000 clones, and 80% to 85% of those were seen once. The ten top clones hold approximately 5.1% of the sample.

Findings and caveats that apply to the study as a whole: How much clinical and demographic metadata was included differed by source and by participant, and the metadata was provided uncurated.

Another Seattle source contributed samples from volunteer blood donors who had recovered from COVID-19. Whole blood was collected in K2EDTA tubes by collaborating institutions according to the institutions' own protocols. For TCRbeta analysis, collaborators shipped samples as frozen whole blood, isolated PBMCs, or DNA extracted from either of those sample types. As concerns this clone: Its binding antigen is unknown. Nothing much larger sits one base from this clone, and base qualities are not available.

V sheds 0 bases and J sheds 7 bases, leaving 15 bases between their ends. The CDR3 spans 16 residues, from the cysteine through the phenylalanine. Just the 48-base CDR3 DNA is kept, in frame starting at base 1. From a lookup of the germline V gene (reference sequence), CDR1 and CDR2 are MNHNY and SVGAGI. The sequenced sample was peripheral blood. This TCR was sampled from a woman between 55 and 75 years old who had recovered from COVID-19. The receptor chain draws on TRBV6-6 and TRBJ2-2, with a weak D call of TRBD2 (6 bases match). The CDR3 loop reads CASSYSSPAGLGELFF. The nucleotide sequence is TGTGCCAGCAGTTACTCTAGCCCTGCGGGGCTCGGGGAGCTGTTTTTT.